The 21 T cell receptor beta chains presented below share a single source sample, sequenced in a study of blood T cells in healthy people across ages. A second PCR, run for roughly 7 to 12 cycles, used a sample-barcoded 5' primer plus a J-beta primer mix. TCRdb reprocessed the 5' RACE reads via MiXCR and lists one record per CDR3 protein. The sample has around 1,800,000 distinct CDR3 sequences, about two fifths seen once. The sequenced material came from blood. These receptors all stem from a human donor in good health.

Only a few counts were recorded for this clonotype. The CDR3 coding sequence is TGCAGTGCTAGAGATGGCGGGGGGTCCCGAGAGACCCAGTACTTC. This codes for CSARDGGGSRETQYF. J is TRBJ2-5 and V is TRBV20-1; 8 bases agree with TRBD2. Germline V gene data show CDR1 as DFQATT and CDR2 as SNEGSKA (reference sequence). The CDR3 consists of 15 residues. V dropped 0 bases and J dropped 4; count of bases not matched to a gene: 7.

This clonotype came up a few times. The chain joins TRBV7-9 to TRBJ2-3; 9 nucleotides match TRBD1. The ends lost 3 bases at V and 2 bases at J; junction bases unmatched: 3. The germline V gene has CDR1 SEHNR and CDR2 FQNEAQ (reference sequence). The CDR3 consists of 15 residues. The CDR3: CASSFGTGFTDTQYF. The CDR3, as DNA: TGTGCCAGCAGCTTCGGGACAGGGTTCACAGATACGCAGTATTTT.

This sequence joins TRBV4-3 and TRBJ1-2; 7 nucleotides line up with TRBD1. Per the germline V gene, CDR1 is LGHNA and CDR2 is YSLEER. The length of the CDR3 is 15 residues. The V and J ends lost 2 bases and 3 bases, in that order; junction bases with no gene match: 6. The CDR3 coding sequence is TGCGCCAGCAGCCAATTGGGGGACAGCTACTATGGCTACACCTTC. Its protein product is CASSQLGDSYYGYTF.

Regarding this clonotype: The CDR3 end shows no conserved phenylalanine or tryptophan, and so a read error is likely. This chain uses TRBV7-9 with TRBJ2-3, with a weak D call TRBD2 (5 bases). From germline, CDR1 is SEHNR and CDR2 FQNEAQ (reference sequence). The CDR3 runs 12 residues. Trimming stripped 4 bases from V and 9 bases from J, with 11 bases between. CDR3 protein: CASSSLLGTQYL. The CDR3 coding sequence is TGTGCCAGCAGCTCCCTACTAGGCACGCAGTATCTT.

Details on this clonotype: The junction does not match germline at one end; this may be a read error. The J gene is TRBJ2-7, the V gene TRBV7-3; D perhaps matches TRBD1 (6 bases). The CDR3 runs to 15 residues. Germline V lookup: CDR1 SGHTA, CDR2 FQGTGA. Here the CDR3 DNA reads TGCGCCAGCAGCTTAAGGGCAGGGGCAGACTACGAGCAGTACTTC. The encoded protein is CASSLRAGADYEQYF.

This rearrangement joins TRBV4-3 to TRBJ1-6; tentative D call: TRBD1 (5 bases). This CDR3 has 16 residues. Germline V CDR1 and CDR2: LGHNA, YSLEER. V dropped 1 base and J dropped 6 bases, with 13 bases sitting between them. The CDR3 loop reads CASSQAPRGVNSPLHF. As DNA, the CDR3 is TGCGCCAGCAGCCAAGCCCCCCGGGGGGTTAATTCACCCCTCCACTTT.

The CDR3 here is CASSPRFEMKGTQYF. The CDR3 bases are TGTGCCAGCAGCCCTAGGTTCGAAATGAAGGGTACGCAGTATTTT. The chain joins TRBV11-2 to TRBJ2-3, with D hard to call. With 5 bases removed from V and 8 bases from J, the gap between germline ends came to 20 bases. Germline V gene sequence: CDR1 SGHAT, CDR2 FQNNGV. The CDR3 sequence is 15 residues long.

The chain recombines TRBV7-6 with TRBJ1-5, with D unclear. The length of the CDR3 is 15 residues. V lost 5 bases and J 3 bases, leaving 14 bases between the germline ends. Germline V gene lookup returns CDR1 SGHVS and CDR2 FNYEAQ. For the CDR3, the DNA is TGTGCCAGCAGCCCCCGGACGGAGCCCAATCAGCCCCAGCATTTT. It yields the protein CASSPRTEPNQPQHF.

The V call is TRBV6-2 or TRBV6-3, the J call TRBJ1-2; D is ambiguous. The CDR3 loop spans 12 amino acids. V shed 2 bases and J shed 5 bases, with 6 bases lying between them. The germline CDR1 and CDR2 sequences are MNHEY and SVGEGT. The chain's CDR3 is CASSYEAYGYTF. In DNA form, the CDR3 reads TGTGCCAGCAGTTACGAGGCTTATGGCTACACCTTC.

The V gene is TRBV28, the J gene TRBJ1-5; no reliable D call. Germline values: CDR1 MDHEN, CDR2 SYDVKM. CDR3 length: 15 amino acids. The V and J ends lost 5 bases and 2 bases respectively, with 13 bases between them. The CDR3 region is CASSRLFAGNQPQHF. Written as DNA, the CDR3 is TGTGCCAGCAGTCGACTTTTTGCTGGCAATCAGCCCCAGCATTTT. The variable domain in full, completed from reference TRBV28 and TRBJ1-5, reads DVKVTQSSRYLVKRTGEKVFLECVQDMDHENMFWYRQDPGLGLRLIYFSYDVKMKEKGDIPEGYSVSREKKERFSLILESASTNQTSMYLCASSRLFAGNQPQHFGDGTRLSIL.

This sequence joins TRBV11-2 and TRBJ1-1; no clear D gene. V lost 5 bases and J lost 11, with 21 bases in between. The V gene's germline CDR1 is SGHAT and CDR2 FQNNGV. The CDR3 is made up of 14 amino acids. Here the CDR3 DNA reads TGTGCCAGCAGCGCAACGGGCCCCCCCTTAGAGGCTTTCTTT. Encoded protein: CASSATGPPLEAFF.

CDR3 sequence (DNA): TGCGCCAGCAGCTCAAGAGACATCTTCAATGAGCAGTTCTTC. Amino acid sequence: CASSSRDIFNEQFF. The rearrangement uses TRBV5-1 and TRBJ2-1; D ambiguous. V dropped 3 bases and J dropped 6 bases, with 13 bases sitting between them. CDR3 length equals 14 residues. Germline V CDR1 and CDR2: SGHRS, YFSETQ.

V and J are TRBV12-3 or TRBV12-4 and TRBJ1-2; 7 bases are a match to TRBD1. The length of the CDR3 is 14 residues. V was pared by 4 bases and J by 2 bases, with 4 bases of the junction left unmatched. The CDR3 coding sequence is TGTGCCAGCAGTTATGACAGGGAAAACTATGGCTACACCTTC. Residues: CASSYDRENYGYTF.

V usage is TRBV25-1 and J usage is TRBJ2-5; possibly TRBD2 for D (6 bases). There are 12 residues in the CDR3. Germline V gene data show CDR1 as MGHDK and CDR2 as SYGVNS. V dropped 5 bases and J dropped 7 bases, with 11 bases sitting between them. CDR3 sequence: CASSPEGLTQYF. CDR3 bases: TGTGCCAGCAGTCCGGAGGGGCTGACCCAGTACTTC. Complete variable domain (other parts from reference TRBV25-1 and TRBJ2-5): EADIYQTPRYLVIGTGKKITLECSQTMGHDKMYWYQQDPGMELHLIHYSYGVNSTEKGDLSSESTVSRIRTEHFPLTLESARPSHTSQYLCASSPEGLTQYFGPGTRLLVL.

The chain links TRBV6-2 or TRBV6-3 to TRBJ2-4, with D perhaps TRBD1 (5 bases). The J call may be mistaken, given a closer DNA end match to TRBJ2-7. Germline V gene lookup returns CDR1 MNHEY and CDR2 SVGEGT. The CDR3 sequence is 12 residues long. The CDR3 coding sequence is TGTGCCAGCGTTGGCAGGGCCTACGAGCAGTACTTC. Its translation: CASVGRAYEQYF.

The chain employs TRBV7-2 and TRBJ1-6; D unclear. The CDR3 loop spans 14 amino acids. The V end lost 5 bases, the J end lost 11 bases, and 16 bases lay between the germline ends. CDR1 is SGHTA and CDR2 is FQGNSA in the germline V gene. In nucleotides, the CDR3 is TGTGCCAGCAGCCCCACCCCAGGCTGGGCACCCCTCCACTTT. This translates into CASSPTPGWAPLHF.

V and J are TRBV28 and TRBJ2-3; TRBD2 aligns across 7 bases. CDR1 and CDR2 from the germline V gene are MDHEN and SYDVKM. Germline trimming cut 7 bases from V and 3 bases from J; bases unmatched to any gene: 7. The CDR3 spans 14 residues. The CDR3, as DNA: TGTGCCAGCACCTGGGGGGGTCGAACAGATACGCAGTATTTT. Residues: CASTWGGRTDTQYF.

This clonotype was found once. A read error is possible here, since a much larger clone lies one base away. V is TRBV7-3 and J is TRBJ2-7, with 7 bases lining up with TRBD1. The germline V gene has CDR1 SGHTA and CDR2 FQGTGA. V shed 3 bases and J 6 bases; nucleotides not matched to a gene: 5. The CDR3 has 13 amino acids. This CDR3 reads CASSLDRLGEQYF. The DNA of the CDR3 is TGTGCCAGCAGCTTGGACAGGTTGGGCGAGCAGTACTTC.

The chain couples TRBV7-2 to TRBJ2-5; D uncertain. The CDR3 is 14 residues long. Germline V gives CDR1 SGHTA, CDR2 FQGNSA. Trimming stripped 4 bases from V and 13 bases from J, with 22 bases between. CDR3: CASSSSVGGYELYF. The CDR3 nucleotides are TGTGCCAGCAGCTCCTCCGTAGGTGGATACGAGCTGTACTTC.

The rearrangement links TRBV20-1 to TRBJ1-6; 10 positions match TRBD1. CDR1 is DFQATT and CDR2 is SNEGSKA in the germline V gene (reference sequence). The V and J ends lost 1 base and 10 bases, in that order; junction bases with no gene match: 10. This CDR3 is 16 amino acids long. CDR3 sequence reads: CSARASGTGAPSPLHF. The CDR3 region has the DNA TGCAGTGCTAGAGCTTCCGGGACAGGGGCACCATCACCCCTCCACTTT.

V usage is TRBV12-3 or TRBV12-4 and J usage is TRBJ1-1, with 9 positions matching TRBD1. The ends lost 6 bases at V and 11 bases at J; junction bases unmatched: 7. The CDR3 has 12 residues. CDR3: CASSRDRVAAFF. Written as DNA, the CDR3 is TGTGCCAGCAGCCGGGACAGGGTTGCTGCTTTCTTT.